This TCR beta chain was observed in a study of T cell changes during pregnancy in multiple sclerosis. In germline, CDR1 is SEHNR, CDR2 FQNEAQ (reference sequence). This CDR3 has 16 amino acids. With 1 base clipped from V and 10 bases from J, the junction kept 8 bases outside the gene matches. The method was immunoSEQ multiplex PCR; TCRdb's version includes in-frame clones alone and lacks a portion of them. The sample contains under 55,000 clones, just over 90% of which appear only once. The V and J genes are TRBV7-9 and TRBJ2-1, with 12 bases that match TRBD1. The clonotype was recovered from a female donor with multiple sclerosis, enrolled in a pregnancy study. The source was peripheral blood, collected in the second trimester of pregnancy. The CDR3 loop is CASSLEVGQGAWEQFF. DNA of the CDR3: TGTGCCAGCAGCTTAGAGGTGGGACAGGGGGCTTGGGAGCAGTTCTTC. Supplemented by reference TRBV7-9 and TRBJ2-1, the full variable domain reads DTGVSQNPRHKITKRGQNVTFRCDPISEHNRLYWYRQTLGQGPEFLTYFQNEAQLEKSRLLSDRFSAERPKGSFSTLEIQRTEQGDSAMYLCASSLEVGQGAWEQFFGPGTRLTVL.